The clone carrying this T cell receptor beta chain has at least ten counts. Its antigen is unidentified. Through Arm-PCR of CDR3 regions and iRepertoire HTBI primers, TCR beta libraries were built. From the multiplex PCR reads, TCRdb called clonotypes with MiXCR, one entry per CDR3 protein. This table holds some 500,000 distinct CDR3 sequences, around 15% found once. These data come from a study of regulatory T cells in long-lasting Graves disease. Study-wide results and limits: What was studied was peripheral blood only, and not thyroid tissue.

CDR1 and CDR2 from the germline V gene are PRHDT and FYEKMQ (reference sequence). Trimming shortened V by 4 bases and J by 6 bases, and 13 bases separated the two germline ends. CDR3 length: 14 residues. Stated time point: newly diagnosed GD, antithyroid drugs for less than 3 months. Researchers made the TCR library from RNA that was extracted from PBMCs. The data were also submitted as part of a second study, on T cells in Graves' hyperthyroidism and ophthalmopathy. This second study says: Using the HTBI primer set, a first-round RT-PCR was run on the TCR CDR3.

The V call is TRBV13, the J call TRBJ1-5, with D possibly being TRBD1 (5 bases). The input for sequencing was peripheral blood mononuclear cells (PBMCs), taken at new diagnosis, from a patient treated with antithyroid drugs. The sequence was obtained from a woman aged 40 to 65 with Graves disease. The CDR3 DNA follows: TGTGCCAGCAGCTCCGGACGGGGCGGTCAGCCCCAGCATTTT. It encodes CASSSGRGGQPQHF.